The 30 T cell receptor beta chains below were found in one sample sequenced in a study of Graves' ophthalmopathy and Graves' hyperthyroidism. Transcripts of RNA were the source for amplifying TCR beta CDR3 regions. An initial RT-PCR round employing HTBI primers preceded a second-round multiplex PCR. TCRdb reprocessed the multiplex PCR reads with MiXCR, giving one entry per CDR3 protein. The data show approximately 380,000 distinct CDR3 sequences, under 25% seen once. Sequences were obtained from peripheral blood. All receptors come from a woman younger than 30 with stable Graves' hyperthyroidism.

This clonotype was found many times. V is TRBV12-3 or TRBV12-4 and J is TRBJ1-6; the D is unclear. There are 12 residues in the CDR3. The V end was cut by 2 bases, the J end by 10 bases, with 6 bases between. Here the CDR3 DNA reads TGTGCCAGCAGTTTACCTGGGTCACCCCTCCACTTT. Translated: CASSLPGSPLHF.

This chain links TRBV10-3 with TRBJ2-5; 9 positions match TRBD1. V lost 3 bases, J lost 7 bases, and 3 bases stayed unmatched. There are 13 residues in the CDR3. Germline V gene data show CDR1 as ENHRY and CDR2 as SYGVKD. CDR3 in DNA: TGTGCCATCAGTGAACAGGGGGCCGTGACCCAGTACTTC. Encoded protein: CAISEQGAVTQYF.

This clonotype was picked up many times. This rearrangement joins TRBV10-3 to TRBJ2-5; perhaps TRBD2 as D (7 bases). Germline V CDR1 and CDR2: ENHRY, SYGVKD. CDR3 length: 14 amino acids. Trimming pared 2 bases from V and 5 bases from J, leaving 12 bases between. CDR3 bases: TGTGCCATCAGTGAGAGGACTAGGGGGGAGACCCAGTACTTC. It translates to CAISERTRGETQYF.

The gene calls are TRBV28 and TRBJ1-3, with 8 bases identical to TRBD1. CDR3 length: 16 residues. The V gene's germline CDR1 is MDHEN and CDR2 SYDVKM. The V segment lost 3 bases and the J segment 0 bases; nucleotides outside the gene matches: 4. The CDR3: CASSFRDRSSGNTIYF. As DNA, the CDR3 is TGTGCCAGCAGTTTCCGGGACAGGAGCTCTGGAAACACCATATATTTT. The full variable domain, completed using reference TRBV28 and TRBJ1-3, is DVKVTQSSRYLVKRTGEKVFLECVQDMDHENMFWYRQDPGLGLRLIYFSYDVKMKEKGDIPEGYSVSREKKERFSLILESASTNQTSMYLCASSFRDRSSGNTIYFGEGSWLTVV.

This clonotype appeared many times. V usage is TRBV7-3 and J usage is TRBJ1-1; TRBD1 matches 11 bases. V lost 8 bases, J lost 4 bases, and 3 bases stayed unmatched. CDR3 length: 13 amino acids. Germline V gene sequence: CDR1 SGHTA, CDR2 FQGTGA. CDR3 residues: CASGQGAATEAFF. The CDR3, as DNA: TGTGCCAGCGGACAGGGGGCTGCCACTGAAGCTTTCTTT. Supplemented by reference TRBV7-3 and TRBJ1-1, the full variable domain reads GAGVSQTPSNKVTEKGKYVELRCDPISGHTALYWYRQSLGQGPEFLIYFQGTGAADDSGLPNDRFFAVRPEGSVSTLKIQRTERGDSAVYLCASGQGAATEAFFGQGTRLTVV.

In this sample, this clonotype turned up once. This chain links TRBV20-1 with TRBJ2-7; no clear D gene. The CDR3 consists of 14 residues. Germline V gene sequence: CDR1 DFQATT, CDR2 SNEGSKA (reference sequence). With 0 bases removed from V and 2 bases from J, the gap between germline ends came to 11 bases. The CDR3 nucleotides read TGCAGTGCTAGAGAGGAGCTGGTCCCCTACGAGCAGTACTTC. Encoded protein: CSAREELVPYEQYF.

This clonotype was observed a handful of times. The chain links TRBV6-5 to TRBJ1-1; possible D gene TRBD1, 5 bases. The germline V and J ends were trimmed by 2 bases and 8 bases, with 9 bases remaining between them. Germline V CDR1 and CDR2: MNHEY, SVGAGI. This CDR3 has 12 residues. CDR3 bases: TGTGCCAGCAGTTACCAGGGAGGAGAAGCTTTCTTT. Translated: CASSYQGGEAFF.

This clonotype was recorded many times. The rearrangement joins TRBV6-5 to TRBJ2-2, with a weak D call TRBD2 (5 bases). This CDR3 is built from 15 residues. Germline V gene lookup returns CDR1 MNHEY and CDR2 SVGAGI. V lost 6 bases to trimming and J lost 0 bases, with 11 bases between them. The chain's CDR3 is CASRPSGSNTGELFF. The CDR3 DNA is TGTGCCAGCAGGCCCAGCGGTTCGAACACCGGGGAGCTGTTTTTT.

The chain uses TRBV20-1 and TRBJ1-1, with 8 bases that match TRBD1. The CDR3 spans 17 residues. Germline CDR1 DFQATT, CDR2 SNEGSKA (reference sequence). After removal of 3 bases from V and 1 base from J, the junction contained 13 bases not matched to a gene. CDR3 DNA sequence: TGCAGTGCTAGGGGTGAGGGCAGGGGGCGGAGGAACACTGAAGCTTTCTTT. Translating it yields CSARGEGRGRRNTEAFF.

This chain uses TRBV28 with TRBJ2-7, with a weak D call TRBD2 (6 bases). The germline V and J ends were trimmed by 5 bases and 2 bases, with 19 bases remaining between them. Germline CDR1 and CDR2: MDHEN and SYDVKM. The CDR3 sequence is 16 residues long. CDR3: CASSEFTGVATYEQYF. CDR3 DNA: TGTGCCAGCAGTGAATTTACGGGAGTCGCCACCTACGAGCAGTACTTC.

The J gene is TRBJ2-5, the V gene TRBV6-1; 7 bases map to TRBD2. This CDR3 has 17 residues. Unmatched junction bases numbered 13, after V lost 5 bases and J lost 1 base. Germline lookup yields CDR1 MNHNS and CDR2 SASEGT. The CDR3 sequence: CASSPSGGGFIQETQYF. As DNA, the CDR3 is TGTGCCAGCAGTCCGTCGGGGGGAGGCTTCATCCAAGAGACCCAGTACTTC.

This clonotype was seen repeatedly, ten times or more. The rearrangement links TRBV6-1 to TRBJ2-4; D possibly corresponds to TRBD2 (5 bases). Trimming removed 4 bases at V and 6 bases at J, with 13 bases between. This CDR3 has 14 residues. Germline CDR1 reads MNHNS; CDR2 reads SASEGT. The CDR3 spells CASSAAVAGNIQYF. The CDR3 nucleotides read TGTGCCAGCAGTGCCGCCGTCGCGGGAAACATTCAGTACTTC.

V usage is TRBV4-1 and J usage is TRBJ1-1; 8 positions match TRBD1. V lost 3 bases and J lost 4; bases outside the gene matches: 13. The CDR3 is 17 amino acids. Germline-derived CDR1 and CDR2 are MGHRA and YSYEKL. CDR3 amino acids: CASSQIPPQGAVTEAFF. For the CDR3, the DNA is TGCGCCAGCAGCCAGATCCCCCCCCAGGGGGCTGTCACTGAAGCTTTCTTT.

The sample holds many counts of this clonotype. The V gene is TRBV28, the J gene TRBJ1-1, with D hard to call. The germline V and J ends were trimmed by 2 bases and 1 base, with 14 bases remaining between them. Germline V gene lookup returns CDR1 MDHEN and CDR2 SYDVKM. The CDR3 sequence is 16 residues long. This CDR3 reads CASSLMVRRQNTEAFF. CDR3 nucleotides: TGTGCCAGCAGTTTAATGGTCAGGAGACAGAACACTGAAGCTTTCTTT.

This chain links TRBV27 with TRBJ2-7, with D maybe TRBD2 (5 bases). CDR3 size: 13 residues. Germline CDR1 MNHEY, CDR2 SMNVEV (reference sequence). Trimming removed 4 bases at V and 4 bases at J, with 11 bases between. The CDR3, as DNA: TGTGCCAGCAGTTGGGCCTCGGGATACGAGCAGTACTTC. Its translation: CASSWASGYEQYF.

Comments on this clonotype: A much larger clone sits a single nucleotide away, making a read error possible. The chain is built from TRBV9 and TRBJ2-2, with D possibly matching TRBD2 (5 bases). The ends were cut back, 4 bases at V and 1 base at J, with 11 bases in the middle. CDR1 is SGDLS and CDR2 is YYNGEE in the germline V gene. The CDR3 loop spans 15 amino acids. The CDR3 DNA is TGTGCCAGCAGCCGCGGGTTCGAGAACACCGGGGAGCTGTTTTTT. It yields the protein CASSRGFENTGELFF.

Only a few counts were recorded for this clonotype. The V gene is TRBV5-4, the J gene TRBJ1-1, with 12 bases matching TRBD1. Losses at the gene ends were 4 bases for V and 3 bases for J; bases not matched to a gene: 4. This CDR3 contains 15 residues. Germline loops: CDR1 SGHNT, CDR2 YYREEE (reference sequence). CDR3: CASSPGQGADTEAFF. Here the CDR3 DNA reads TGTGCCAGCAGCCCGGGACAGGGGGCGGACACTGAAGCTTTCTTT.

For this clonotype: A clone one base away is much larger, so this may be a read error. No conserved phenylalanine or tryptophan is present at the end of the CDR3, so a read error is the likely explanation. The chain couples TRBV30 to TRBJ1-2, with D uncertain. CDR3 length equals 13 residues. Germline assignment: CDR1 GTSNPN and CDR2 SVGIG (reference sequence). Deletions cut 2 bases from V and 3 bases from J, with 10 bases between. CDR3 DNA: TGTGCCTGGAGTCCGGCCAGCTACTATGGCTACACCGTC. Translating gives CAWSPASYYGYTV.

This clonotype was recorded at least ten times. This chain links TRBV7-2 with TRBJ2-5; D might be TRBD1 or TRBD2, each matching 6 bases. Trimming pared 3 bases from V and 5 bases from J, leaving 19 bases between. CDR1 is SGHTA and CDR2 is FQGNSA in the germline V gene. CDR3 length: 16 amino acids. DNA for the CDR3: TGTGCCAGCAGCTTTCCCTGGGGCGGGGACATGGAGACCCAGTACTTC. This codes for CASSFPWGGDMETQYF.

V and J are TRBV20-1 and TRBJ2-5; 12 nucleotides line up with TRBD2. Trimming at V came to 3 bases and at J to 3 bases, leaving 5 bases not matched to a gene. The V gene's germline CDR1 is DFQATT and CDR2 SNEGSKA (reference sequence). The CDR3 extends over 15 amino acids. CDR3 residues: CSASLGLAGKETQYF. The CDR3 bases are TGCAGTGCTAGTCTCGGACTAGCGGGAAAAGAGACCCAGTACTTC.

This clonotype showed up many times. The CDR3 is CAWIPTGIGGYTF. DNA for the CDR3: TGTGCCTGGATCCCCACAGGGATTGGGGGCTACACCTTC. The V gene is TRBV30, the J gene TRBJ1-2; weak D call: TRBD1 (6 bases). V dropped 4 bases and J dropped 8 bases, with 17 bases sitting between them. This CDR3 contains 13 residues. Germline CDR1 and CDR2: GTSNPN and SVGIG (reference sequence).

In this sample, this clonotype turned up many times. The V and J genes are TRBV6-5 and TRBJ1-5, with D tentatively TRBD1 (6 bases). This CDR3 contains 15 residues. V was shortened by 7 bases and J by 3 bases, with 16 bases between the two germline ends. CDR1 and CDR2 from the germline V gene are MNHEY and SVGAGI. CDR3 protein: CASNHGGADNQPQHF. The CDR3 DNA follows: TGTGCCAGCAACCACGGGGGGGCTGACAATCAGCCCCAGCATTTT.

This chain uses TRBV18 with TRBJ2-7; 8 nucleotides agree with TRBD1. Germline loops: CDR1 KGHSH, CDR2 LQKENI. CDR3 length: 16 amino acids. V dropped 6 bases and J dropped 6; count of bases not matched to a gene: 16. The CDR3 is CASSPEVLTGVSEQYF. Written as DNA, the CDR3 is TGTGCCAGCTCCCCAGAGGTATTGACAGGGGTCTCCGAGCAGTACTTC.

The rearrangement joins TRBV11-2 to TRBJ2-4, with D perhaps TRBD1 (5 bases). Between the trimmed V and J ends, which lost 1 base and 8 bases, there was a span of 15 bases. CDR3 size: 15 residues. The germline CDR1 and CDR2 sequences are SGHAT and FQNNGV. The chain's CDR3 is CASSLGWGSMDIQYF. CDR3 sequence (DNA): TGTGCCAGCAGCTTAGGTTGGGGCAGCATGGACATTCAGTACTTC.

This clonotype was detected ten times or more. The chain uses TRBV12-3 or TRBV12-4 and TRBJ2-7; D possibly corresponds to TRBD1 (6 bases). Trimming stripped 6 bases from V and 6 bases from J, with 18 bases between. This CDR3 region has 14 residues. This CDR3 is CASSKDRTSGEQYF. In DNA, the CDR3 is TGTGCCAGCAGCAAAGACAGGACATCGGGCGAGCAGTACTTC.

This clonotype was detected many times. The chain uses TRBV19 and TRBJ2-4, with TRBD2 matching 13 bases. Germline V lookup: CDR1 LNHDA, CDR2 SQIVND (reference sequence). The CDR3 runs 21 residues. Losses at the gene ends were 1 base for V and 0 bases for J; bases not matched to a gene: 12. The CDR3 region is CASSIGRLAGGLKGAKNIQYF. DNA of the CDR3: TGTGCCAGTAGTATAGGAAGACTAGCGGGAGGCCTTAAAGGAGCCAAAAACATTCAGTACTTC. Looking up the rest from reference TRBV19 and TRBJ2-4 gives the full variable domain: DGGITQSPKYLFRKEGQNVTLSCEQNLNHDAMYWYRQDPGQGLRLIYYSQIVNDFQKGDIAEGYSVSREKKESFPLTVTSAQKNPTAFYLCASSIGRLAGGLKGAKNIQYFGAGTRLSVL.

This clonotype came up many times. The CDR3 DNA is TGCGCCAGCAGCTTGGAGGGACAGGGTAGCTACGAGCAGTACTTC. Translated: CASSLEGQGSYEQYF. This chain uses TRBV5-1 with TRBJ2-7; 9 bases line up with TRBD1. Losses at the gene ends were 0 bases for V and 3 bases for J; bases not matched to a gene: 4. The CDR3 runs to 15 residues. Germline assignment: CDR1 SGHRS and CDR2 YFSETQ.

This clonotype was observed at least ten times. The chain is built from TRBV28 and TRBJ1-1; no clear D gene. CDR3 length: 13 amino acids. From germline, CDR1 is MDHEN and CDR2 SYDVKM. Trimming shortened V by 1 base and J by 2 bases, and 5 bases separated the two germline ends. Here the CDR3 DNA reads TGTGCCAGCAGTTTATTCGCAAACACTGAAGCTTTCTTT. Protein sequence: CASSLFANTEAFF.

In this sample, this clonotype turned up many times. The genes are TRBV10-3 and TRBJ1-2; weak D call: TRBD1 (6 bases). The V end was cut by 0 bases, the J end by 6 bases, with 14 bases between. The germline V gene has CDR1 ENHRY and CDR2 SYGVKD. The CDR3 runs to 15 residues. The CDR3 DNA reads as TGTGCCATCAGTGAGTCGACCCGGGGGCTGGATGGCTACACCTTC. Amino acids: CAISESTRGLDGYTF.

This clonotype was observed at least ten times. The rearrangement uses TRBV15 and TRBJ1-5; D remains ambiguous. V was pared by 1 base and J by 1 base, with 5 bases between. CDR1 LNHNV and CDR2 YYDKDF come from the germline V gene (reference sequence). The CDR3 consists of 14 residues. The CDR3, as DNA: TGTGCCACCAGCAGAGGACGGAGCAATCAGCCCCAGCATTTT. As protein: CATSRGRSNQPQHF.